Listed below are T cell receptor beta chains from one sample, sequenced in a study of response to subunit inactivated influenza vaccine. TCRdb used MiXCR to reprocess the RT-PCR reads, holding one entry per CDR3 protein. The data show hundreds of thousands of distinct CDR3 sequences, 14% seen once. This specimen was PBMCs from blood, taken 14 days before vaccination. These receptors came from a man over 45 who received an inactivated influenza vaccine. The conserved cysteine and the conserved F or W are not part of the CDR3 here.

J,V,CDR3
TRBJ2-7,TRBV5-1,ASSEYSGTWNYEQY
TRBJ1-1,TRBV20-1,SATQGAPGRGTEAF
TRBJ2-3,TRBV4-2,ASSHQDRPGDTQY
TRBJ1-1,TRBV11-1,ASSLDTGLGWTEAF
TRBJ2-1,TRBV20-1,SARRTSVYNEQF
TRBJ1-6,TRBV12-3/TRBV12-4,ASSLRTFNSPLH
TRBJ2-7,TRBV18,ASSPKESGEQY
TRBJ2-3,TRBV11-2,ASSSYKSQADTQY
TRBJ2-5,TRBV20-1,SAPRGGLIETQY
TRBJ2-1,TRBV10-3,AISDPYGTSGINEQF
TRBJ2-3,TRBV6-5,ASSNRVVELDTQY
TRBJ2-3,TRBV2,ASSLTGTSGGKDTQY
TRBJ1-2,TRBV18,ASSPRALYGYT
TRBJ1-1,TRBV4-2,ASSSTHRTGNTEAF
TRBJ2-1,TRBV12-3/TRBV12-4,ASSYTGTRADEQF
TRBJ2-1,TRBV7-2,ASSLTSGYYNEQF
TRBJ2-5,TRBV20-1,SARRGGTVKETQY
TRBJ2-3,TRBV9,ASSVATDTQY
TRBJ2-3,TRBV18,ASSPRSQMTADTQY
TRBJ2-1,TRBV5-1,ASSWGQNNEQF
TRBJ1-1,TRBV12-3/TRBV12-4,ASSPPPRGEAF
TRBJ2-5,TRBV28,ASGQGFQETQY
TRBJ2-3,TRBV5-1,ASSLAGTSTDTQY
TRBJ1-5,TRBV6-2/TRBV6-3,ASAMGQINQPQH
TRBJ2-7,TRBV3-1,ASSSVAGKEQY
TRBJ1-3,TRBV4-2,ASSQEGGGLEAGNTIY